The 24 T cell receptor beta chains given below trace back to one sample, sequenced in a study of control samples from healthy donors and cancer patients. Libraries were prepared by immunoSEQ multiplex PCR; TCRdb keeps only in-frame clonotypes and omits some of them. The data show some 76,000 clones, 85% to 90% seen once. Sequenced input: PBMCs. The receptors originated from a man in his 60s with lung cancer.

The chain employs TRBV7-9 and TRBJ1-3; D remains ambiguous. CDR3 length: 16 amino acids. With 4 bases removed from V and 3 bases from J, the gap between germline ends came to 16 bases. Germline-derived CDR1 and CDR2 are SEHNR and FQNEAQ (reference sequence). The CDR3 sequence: CASSSYLRDLGNTIYF. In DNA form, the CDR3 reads TGTGCCAGCAGCTCTTATCTCCGAGACCTTGGAAACACCATATATTTT.

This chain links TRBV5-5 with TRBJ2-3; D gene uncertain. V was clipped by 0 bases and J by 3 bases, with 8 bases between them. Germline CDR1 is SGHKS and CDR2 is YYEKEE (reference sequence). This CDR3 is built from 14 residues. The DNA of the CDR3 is TGTGCCAGCAGCTTGGGGGGTGAAACAGATACGCAGTATTTT. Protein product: CASSLGGETDTQYF.

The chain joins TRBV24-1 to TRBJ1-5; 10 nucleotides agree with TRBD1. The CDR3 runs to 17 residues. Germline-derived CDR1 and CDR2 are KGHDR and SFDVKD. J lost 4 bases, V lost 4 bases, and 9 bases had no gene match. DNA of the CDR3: TGTGCCACCAGTGACACCGGGACAGGGGCCTTAAATCAGCCCCAGCATTTT. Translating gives CATSDTGTGALNQPQHF.

The CDR3 region is CASSLFGGTNTGELFF. The CDR3 DNA sequence: TGTGCCAGCAGTTTATTCGGGGGAACAAACACCGGGGAGCTGTTTTTT. The chain couples TRBV27 to TRBJ2-2; possible D gene TRBD2, 6 bases. The ends were cut back, 1 base at V and 2 bases at J, with 11 bases in the middle. CDR1 is MNHEY and CDR2 is SMNVEV in the germline V gene (reference sequence). There are 16 residues in the CDR3.

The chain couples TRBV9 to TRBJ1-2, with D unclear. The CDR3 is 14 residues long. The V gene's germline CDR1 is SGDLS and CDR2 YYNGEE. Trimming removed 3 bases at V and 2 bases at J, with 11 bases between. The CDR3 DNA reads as TGTGCCAGCAGCGCACCGACAAGAAACTATGGCTACACCTTC. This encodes CASSAPTRNYGYTF.

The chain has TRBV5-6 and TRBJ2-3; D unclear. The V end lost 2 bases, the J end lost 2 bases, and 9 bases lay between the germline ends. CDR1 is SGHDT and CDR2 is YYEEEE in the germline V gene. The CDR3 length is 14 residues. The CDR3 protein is CASSFFGVTDTQYF. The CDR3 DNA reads TGTGCCAGCAGCTTTTTCGGAGTCACAGATACGCAGTATTTT.

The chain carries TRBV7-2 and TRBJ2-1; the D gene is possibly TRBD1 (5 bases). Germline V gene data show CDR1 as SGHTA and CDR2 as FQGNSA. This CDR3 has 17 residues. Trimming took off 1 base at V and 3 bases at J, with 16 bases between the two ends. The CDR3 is CASSLVGSQAFYNEQFF. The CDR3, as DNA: TGTGCCAGCAGCTTAGTCGGGTCACAGGCTTTCTACAATGAGCAGTTCTTC.

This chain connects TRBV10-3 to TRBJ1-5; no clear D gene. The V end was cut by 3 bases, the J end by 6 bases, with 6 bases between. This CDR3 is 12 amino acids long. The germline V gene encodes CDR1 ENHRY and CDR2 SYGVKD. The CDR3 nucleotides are TGTGCCATCAGTGAACAGTTTCAGCCCCAGCATTTT. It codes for CAISEQFQPQHF.

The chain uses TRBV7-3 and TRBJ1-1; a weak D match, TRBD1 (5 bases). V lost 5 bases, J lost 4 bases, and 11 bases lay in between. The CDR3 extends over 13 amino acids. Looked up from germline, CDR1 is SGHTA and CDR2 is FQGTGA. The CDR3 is CASSLGGATEAFF. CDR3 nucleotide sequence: TGTGCCAGCAGCCTCGGAGGGGCCACTGAAGCTTTCTTT.

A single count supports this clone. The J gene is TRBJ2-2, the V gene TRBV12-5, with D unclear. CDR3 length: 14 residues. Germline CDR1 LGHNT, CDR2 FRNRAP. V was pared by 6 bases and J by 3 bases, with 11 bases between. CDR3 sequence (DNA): TGTGCTAGTGGGCCGGTTGGGTACACCGGGGAGCTGTTTTTT. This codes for CASGPVGYTGELFF.

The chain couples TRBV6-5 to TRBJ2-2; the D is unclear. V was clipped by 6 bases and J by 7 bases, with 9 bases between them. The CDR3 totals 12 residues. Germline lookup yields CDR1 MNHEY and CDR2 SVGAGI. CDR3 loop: CASRVGFGELFF. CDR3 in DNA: TGTGCCAGCAGAGTAGGGTTCGGGGAGCTGTTTTTT.

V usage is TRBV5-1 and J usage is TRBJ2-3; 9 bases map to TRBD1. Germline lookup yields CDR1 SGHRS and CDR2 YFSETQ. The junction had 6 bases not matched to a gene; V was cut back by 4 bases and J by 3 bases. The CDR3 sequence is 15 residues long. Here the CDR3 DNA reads TGCGCCAGCAGCCTCCTCGGGACAGGGACAGATACGCAGTATTTT. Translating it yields CASSLLGTGTDTQYF. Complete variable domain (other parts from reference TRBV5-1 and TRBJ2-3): KAGVTQTPRYLIKTRGQQVTLSCSPISGHRSVSWYQQTPGQGLQFLFEYFSETQRNKGNFPGRFSGRQFSNSRSEMNVSTLELGDSALYLCASSLLGTGTDTQYFGPGTRLTVL.

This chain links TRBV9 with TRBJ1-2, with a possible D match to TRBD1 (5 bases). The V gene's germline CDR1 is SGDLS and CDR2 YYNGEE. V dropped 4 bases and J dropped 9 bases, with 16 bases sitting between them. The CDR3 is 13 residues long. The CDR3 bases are TGTGCCAGCAGCCTGACCCCGGGACGAAGCTACACCTTC. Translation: CASSLTPGRSYTF.

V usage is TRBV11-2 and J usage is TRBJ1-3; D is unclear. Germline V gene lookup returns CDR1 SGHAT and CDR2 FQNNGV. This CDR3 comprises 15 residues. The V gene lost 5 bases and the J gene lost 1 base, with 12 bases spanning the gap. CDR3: CASSQTSGSGNTIYF. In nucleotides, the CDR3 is TGTGCCAGCAGCCAAACGTCGGGGTCTGGAAACACCATATATTTT.

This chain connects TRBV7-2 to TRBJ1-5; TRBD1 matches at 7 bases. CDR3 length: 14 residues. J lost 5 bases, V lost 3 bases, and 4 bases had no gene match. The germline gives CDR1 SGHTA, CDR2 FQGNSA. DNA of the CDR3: TGTGCCAGCAGCTTTTACAGGGGAGATCAGCCCCAGCATTTT. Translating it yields CASSFYRGDQPQHF.

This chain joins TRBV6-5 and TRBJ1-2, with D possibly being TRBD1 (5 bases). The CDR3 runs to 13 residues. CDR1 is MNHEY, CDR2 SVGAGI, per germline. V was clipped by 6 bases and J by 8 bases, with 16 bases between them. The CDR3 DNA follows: TGTGCCAGCAGCTCCCCGCAGGGATTCGGCTACACCTTC. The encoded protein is CASSSPQGFGYTF.

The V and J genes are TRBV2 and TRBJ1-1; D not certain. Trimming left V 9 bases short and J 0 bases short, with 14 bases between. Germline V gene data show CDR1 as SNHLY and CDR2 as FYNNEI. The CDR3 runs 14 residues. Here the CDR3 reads CASSPRVLNTEAFF. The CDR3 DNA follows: TGTGCCAGTTCGCCGCGGGTCCTGAACACTGAAGCTTTCTTT.

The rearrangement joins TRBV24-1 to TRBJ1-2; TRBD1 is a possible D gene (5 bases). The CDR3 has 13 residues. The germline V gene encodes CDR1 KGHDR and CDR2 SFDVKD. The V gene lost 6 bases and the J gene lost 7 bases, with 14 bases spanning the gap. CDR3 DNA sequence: TGTGCCACCAGTAGAGGAGGGCAGGGTGGCTACACCTTC. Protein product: CATSRGGQGGYTF.

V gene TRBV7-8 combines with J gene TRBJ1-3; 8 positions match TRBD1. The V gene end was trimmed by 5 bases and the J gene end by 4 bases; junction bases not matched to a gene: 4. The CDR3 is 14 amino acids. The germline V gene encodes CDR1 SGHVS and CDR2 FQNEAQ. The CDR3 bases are TGTGCCAGCAGCGCTGGACAGGGAGGAAACACCATATATTTT. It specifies CASSAGQGGNTIYF.

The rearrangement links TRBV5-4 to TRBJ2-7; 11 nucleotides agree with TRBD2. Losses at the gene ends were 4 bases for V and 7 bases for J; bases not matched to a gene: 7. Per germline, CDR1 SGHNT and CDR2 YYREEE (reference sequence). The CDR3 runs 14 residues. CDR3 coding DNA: TGTGCCAGCAGCAAGGGACTAGCGGAAGGGGAGCAGTACGTC. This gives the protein CASSKGLAEGEQYV.

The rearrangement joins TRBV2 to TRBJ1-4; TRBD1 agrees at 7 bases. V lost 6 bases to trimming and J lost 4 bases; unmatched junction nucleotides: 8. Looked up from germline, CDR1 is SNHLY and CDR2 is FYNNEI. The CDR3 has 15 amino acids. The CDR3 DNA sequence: TGTGCCAGCAGCGGGGAGGGACAGCATAATGAAAAACTGTTTTTT. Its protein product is CASSGEGQHNEKLFF.

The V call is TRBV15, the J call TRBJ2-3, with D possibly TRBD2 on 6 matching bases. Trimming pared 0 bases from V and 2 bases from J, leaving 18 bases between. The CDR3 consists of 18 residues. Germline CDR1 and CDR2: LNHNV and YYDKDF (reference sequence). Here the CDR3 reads CATSRDVGIAAFTDTQYF. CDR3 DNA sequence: TGTGCCACCAGCAGAGATGTGGGTATAGCGGCCTTCACAGATACGCAGTATTTT.

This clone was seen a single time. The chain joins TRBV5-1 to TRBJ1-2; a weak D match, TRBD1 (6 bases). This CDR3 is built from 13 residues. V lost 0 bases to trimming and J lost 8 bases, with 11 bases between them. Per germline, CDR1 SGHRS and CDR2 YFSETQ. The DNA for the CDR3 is TGCGCCAGCAGCTTGGGACAGGAGGTGGGCTACACCTTC. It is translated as CASSLGQEVGYTF. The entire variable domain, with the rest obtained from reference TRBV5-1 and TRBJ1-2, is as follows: KAGVTQTPRYLIKTRGQQVTLSCSPISGHRSVSWYQQTPGQGLQFLFEYFSETQRNKGNFPGRFSGRQFSNSRSEMNVSTLELGDSALYLCASSLGQEVGYTFGSGTRLTVV.

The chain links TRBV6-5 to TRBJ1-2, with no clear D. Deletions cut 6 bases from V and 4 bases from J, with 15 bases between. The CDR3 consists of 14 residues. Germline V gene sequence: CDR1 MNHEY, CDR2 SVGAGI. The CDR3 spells CASSPKMLGYGYTF. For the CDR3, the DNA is TGTGCCAGCAGCCCAAAGATGCTTGGCTATGGCTACACCTTC.